Presented here are 24 T cell receptor beta chains from one specimen sequenced in a study of glioma-infiltrating T cells after dendritic cell vaccination. Profiling relied on immunoSEQ multiplex PCR, and the TCRdb table lists in-frame clones only, not all of them. The table has 80,000 to 100,000 clones, around 80% seen once. Sequencing was performed on blood, taken before dendritic cell vaccination. These TCRs come from a human donor with glioblastoma.

This clone turned up a few times. This chain connects TRBV28 to TRBJ1-3, with D unclear. This CDR3 has 12 amino acids. Germline V lookup: CDR1 MDHEN, CDR2 SYDVKM. The CDR3 reads CASAVPGNTIYF. CDR3 sequence (DNA): TGTGCTAGCGCGGTGCCTGGAAACACCATATATTTT. Drawing the rest from reference TRBV28 and TRBJ1-3, the complete variable domain is DVKVTQSSRYLVKRTGEKVFLECVQDMDHENMFWYRQDPGLGLRLIYFSYDVKMKEKGDIPEGYSVSREKKERFSLILESASTNQTSMYLCASAVPGNTIYFGEGSWLTVV.

The gene calls are TRBV6-1 and TRBJ1-6; D is ambiguous. The CDR3 has 14 amino acids. Germline assignment: CDR1 MNHNS and CDR2 SASEGT. Trimming pared 4 bases from V and 7 bases from J, leaving 11 bases between. The CDR3 protein is CASSADTQNSPLHF. For the CDR3, the DNA is TGTGCCAGCAGTGCTGACACCCAAAATTCACCCCTCCACTTT.

The chain combines TRBV7-3 with TRBJ1-6, with D unresolved. Trimming took off 6 bases at V and 5 bases at J, with 8 bases between the two ends. Germline CDR1 and CDR2: SGHTA and FQGTGA. The CDR3 contains 13 residues. This CDR3 reads CASRGGNNSPLHF. The CDR3 DNA is TGTGCCAGCAGGGGAGGGAATAATTCACCCCTCCACTTT.

The rearrangement links TRBV9 to TRBJ1-1; the D gene is possibly TRBD1 (5 bases). V lost 3 bases and J lost 0, with 9 bases in between. CDR3 length equals 14 residues. Per germline, CDR1 SGDLS and CDR2 YYNGEE. CDR3 DNA sequence: TGTGCCAGCAGCGCCGGAGGGGTGAACACTGAAGCTTTCTTT. Residues: CASSAGGVNTEAFF.

The chain combines TRBV18 with TRBJ2-2, with D maybe TRBD1 (5 bases). The V gene lost 10 bases and the J gene lost 4 bases, with 10 bases spanning the gap. Germline values: CDR1 KGHSH, CDR2 LQKENI. The CDR3 is made up of 12 amino acids. In DNA, the CDR3 is TGTGCCACCGGACAACTCACCGGGGAGCTGTTTTTT. Protein sequence: CATGQLTGELFF. The entire variable domain, with the rest obtained from reference TRBV18 and TRBJ2-2, is as follows: NAGVMQNPRHLVRRRGQEARLRCSPMKGHSHVYWYRQLPEEGLKFMVYLQKENIIDESGMPKERFSAEFPKEGPSILRIQQVVRGDSAAYFCATGQLTGELFFGEGSRLTVL.

The chain employs TRBV6-6 and TRBJ1-5, with a tentative D call TRBD1 (6 bases). V dropped 10 bases and J dropped 2 bases, with 15 bases sitting between them. CDR3 length equals 14 residues. The V gene's germline CDR1 is MNHNY and CDR2 SVGAGI (reference sequence). DNA of the CDR3: TGTGCCACCGCACAGGGCCATCGCAATCAGCCCCAGCATTTT. Translation: CATAQGHRNQPQHF.

CDR3 amino acids: CATRLAGVGETQYF. The DNA of the CDR3 is TGTGCCACCCGTCTAGCGGGAGTGGGAGAGACCCAGTACTTC. The chain employs TRBV27 and TRBJ2-5; 10 bases agree with TRBD2. Unmatched junction bases numbered 9, after V lost 10 bases and J lost 4 bases. The CDR3 length is 14 residues. Germline values: CDR1 MNHEY, CDR2 SMNVEV (reference sequence).

The J gene is TRBJ1-1, the V gene TRBV28; 10 nucleotides line up with TRBD1. The trim removed 8 bases at V and 4 bases at J, leaving 16 bases unmatched. The CDR3 covers 17 residues. Germline lookup yields CDR1 MDHEN and CDR2 SYDVKM. The CDR3: CASGGLGDRGFGTEAFF. The CDR3 bases are TGTGCCAGCGGGGGACTCGGGGACAGGGGTTTCGGCACTGAAGCTTTCTTT.

The rearrangement joins TRBV28 to TRBJ1-4, with TRBD1 matching over 7 bases. The germline gives CDR1 MDHEN, CDR2 SYDVKM. This CDR3 region has 15 residues. Trimming removed 3 bases from V and 7 bases from J; junction bases left unmatched: 8. The chain's CDR3 is CASSLTTGWGEKLFF. CDR3 coding DNA: TGTGCCAGCAGTTTGACGACAGGGTGGGGTGAAAAACTGTTTTTT. The full variable domain, with the rest looked up from reference TRBV28 and TRBJ1-4, is DVKVTQSSRYLVKRTGEKVFLECVQDMDHENMFWYRQDPGLGLRLIYFSYDVKMKEKGDIPEGYSVSREKKERFSLILESASTNQTSMYLCASSLTTGWGEKLFFGSGTQLSVL.

V usage is TRBV6-1 and J usage is TRBJ2-5; D uncertain. Germline loops: CDR1 MNHNS, CDR2 SASEGT. CDR3 size: 16 residues. Trimming took 2 bases from V and 1 from J, leaving 14 bases between them. CDR3 DNA sequence: TGTGCCAGCAGTGAAACCCCCTATGCGATCCAAGAGACCCAGTACTTC. Translating it yields CASSETPYAIQETQYF.

This clone was counted once. The chain uses TRBV4-1 and TRBJ2-1; 8 bases agree with TRBD2. This CDR3 has 17 amino acids. V was clipped by 0 bases and J by 6 bases; unmatched bases: 10. Germline V gene sequence: CDR1 MGHRA, CDR2 YSYEKL. The CDR3 region has the DNA TGCGCCAGCAGCCAAGATAAGGCGGGACTAGGAGTCAATGAGCAGTTCTTC. Protein: CASSQDKAGLGVNEQFF.

The chain joins TRBV28 to TRBJ2-1; weak D call: TRBD2 (6 bases). The CDR3 has 13 amino acids. The V end was cut by 5 bases, the J end by 8 bases, with 13 bases between. CDR1 is MDHEN and CDR2 is SYDVKM in the germline V gene. In nucleotides, the CDR3 is TGTGCCAGCAGTAATGTAGCGGTACATGAGCAGTTCTTC. Protein product: CASSNVAVHEQFF.

V gene TRBV27 combines with J gene TRBJ2-7; D unclear. V lost 6 bases to trimming and J lost 0 bases, with 9 bases between them. The CDR3 is 13 amino acids. Germline V gene sequence: CDR1 MNHEY, CDR2 SMNVEV (reference sequence). This CDR3 is CASRLQVSYEQYF. DNA for the CDR3: TGTGCCAGCAGGTTGCAGGTCTCCTACGAGCAGTACTTC.

This clone came up a few times. The chain couples TRBV14 to TRBJ2-3; D might be TRBD2 (5 bases). The germline CDR1 and CDR2 sequences are SGHDN and FVKESK. This CDR3 region has 12 residues. V shed 2 bases and J shed 6 bases, with 6 bases lying between them. The CDR3 nucleotides read TGTGCCAGCAGCCAATCGGGGGATACGCAGTATTTT. This encodes CASSQSGDTQYF.

The V call is TRBV9, the J call TRBJ1-6; D remains unclear. The CDR3 contains 16 residues. CDR1 is SGDLS and CDR2 is YYNGEE in the germline V gene. The germline V and J ends were trimmed by 4 bases and 3 bases, with 14 bases remaining between them. The CDR3 DNA is TGTGCCAGCAGCCCCCGCGGCGGGAGCTATAATTCACCCCTCCACTTT. Translating gives CASSPRGGSYNSPLHF.

J is TRBJ1-2 and V is TRBV6-6, with a weak D call TRBD1 (5 bases). V shed 6 bases and J shed 6 bases, with 11 bases lying between them. This CDR3 region has 12 residues. CDR1 MNHNY and CDR2 SVGAGI come from the germline V gene (reference sequence). The CDR3 nucleotides are TGTGCCAGCAGCCCCATAGGGGATGGCTACACCTTC. It codes for CASSPIGDGYTF.

The V call is TRBV4-2, the J call TRBJ2-3, with 9 bases lining up with TRBD2. The germline CDR1 and CDR2 sequences are LGHNA and YNFKEQ. This CDR3 contains 23 residues. Trimming took 0 bases from V and 0 from J; bases not matched to a gene: 22. Here the CDR3 reads CASSQEKREDAASPHTSTDTQYF. DNA for the CDR3: TGTGCCAGCAGCCAAGAAAAGCGGGAGGACGCTGCCTCCCCCCACACTAGCACAGATACGCAGTATTTT.

The chain carries TRBV28 and TRBJ2-7; 7 bases are shared with TRBD2. The CDR3 spans 15 residues. J gave up 5 bases and V 5 bases, and 12 bases lay outside the gene matches. CDR1 is MDHEN, CDR2 SYDVKM, per germline. Here the CDR3 reads CASSPSSGLNHEQYF. The CDR3, as DNA: TGTGCCAGCAGTCCATCTAGCGGATTAAACCACGAGCAGTACTTC.

V and J are TRBV2 and TRBJ2-2; D possibly corresponds to TRBD1 (5 bases). Germline V gene lookup returns CDR1 SNHLY and CDR2 FYNNEI. The CDR3 is 13 residues long. The germline V and J ends were trimmed by 5 bases and 7 bases, with 11 bases remaining between them. The CDR3 DNA sequence: TGTGCCAGCAGTACCAGGGCGGTCGGGGAGCTGTTTTTT. This translates into CASSTRAVGELFF.

The V and J genes are TRBV27 and TRBJ1-2, with TRBD1 identical over 8 bases. The CDR3 spans 14 residues. CDR1 and CDR2 (germline): MNHEY, SMNVEV (reference sequence). V trimming: 10 bases; J trimming: 8 bases; junction bases outside the gene matches: 15. The CDR3 reads CATWTGRGLWGYTF. The CDR3 DNA reads TGTGCCACCTGGACAGGGCGGGGGCTATGGGGCTACACCTTC.

This clone showed up just once. The chain links TRBV27 to TRBJ1-2; unclear D gene. V lost 2 bases and J 6 bases, leaving 16 bases between the germline ends. This CDR3 spans 15 amino acids. Per the germline V gene, CDR1 is MNHEY and CDR2 is SMNVEV (reference sequence). CDR3 sequence (DNA): TGTGCCAGCAGTTTAAGCCCAGACGGACTTAATGGCTACACCTTC. Its protein is CASSLSPDGLNGYTF.

This sequence joins TRBV5-1 and TRBJ1-2, with TRBD1 matching over 9 bases. V lost 2 bases, J lost 4 bases, and 6 bases stayed unmatched. The germline gives CDR1 SGHRS, CDR2 YFSETQ. CDR3 size: 15 residues. The CDR3 is CASSFTTGGAYGYTF. Written as DNA, the CDR3 is TGCGCCAGCAGCTTTACGACAGGGGGGGCCTATGGCTACACCTTC.

V is TRBV10-3 and J is TRBJ1-2, with 8 bases aligning to TRBD1. The CDR3 has 17 amino acids. CDR1 and CDR2 from the germline V gene are ENHRY and SYGVKD. V lost 7 bases to trimming and J lost 4 bases; unmatched junction nucleotides: 17. CDR3 residues: CAITQWTGRNGSYGYTF. In DNA, the CDR3 is TGTGCCATCACCCAATGGACAGGGAGGAACGGATCCTATGGCTACACCTTC.

The chain links TRBV30 to TRBJ2-5; 11 nucleotides align to TRBD1. The J call may not be correct, given that the DNA end is closer to TRBJ2-7. CDR1 is GTSNPN and CDR2 is SVGIG in the germline V gene (reference sequence). The length of the CDR3 is 15 residues. CDR3 bases: TGTGCCTGGAGTTACGGGGACAGGGGGGCGGTCGAGCAGTACTTC. Encoded protein: CAWSYGDRGAVEQYF.